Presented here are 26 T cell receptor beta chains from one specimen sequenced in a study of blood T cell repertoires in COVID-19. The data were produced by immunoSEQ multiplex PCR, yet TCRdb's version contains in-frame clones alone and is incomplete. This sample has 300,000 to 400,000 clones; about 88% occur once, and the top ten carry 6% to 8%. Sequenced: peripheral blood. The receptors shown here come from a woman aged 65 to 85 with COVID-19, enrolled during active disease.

The CDR3 is CASSSGKTSTDTQYF. CDR3 DNA sequence: TGTGCCAGCAGTAGCGGGAAGACTAGCACAGATACGCAGTATTTT. The J gene is TRBJ2-3, the V gene TRBV5-4; 8 bases align to TRBD2. J was trimmed by 0 bases and V by 5 bases; bases with no gene match: 5. The CDR3 length is 15 residues. The germline V gene has CDR1 SGHNT and CDR2 YYREEE (reference sequence). The full variable domain, rest sourced from reference TRBV5-4 and TRBJ2-3, is ETGVTQSPTHLIKTRGQQVTLRCSSQSGHNTVSWYQQALGQGPQFIFQYYREEENGRGNFPPRFSGLQFPNYSSELNVNALELDDSALYLCASSSGKTSTDTQYFGPGTRLTVL.

In DNA form, the CDR3 reads TGTGCCAGCAGTTTAGAGTCGCGTGGCTACACCTTC. This encodes CASSLESRGYTF. The chain is built from TRBV28 and TRBJ1-2, with D uncertain. V was shortened by 2 bases and J by 7 bases, with 8 bases between the two germline ends. Germline values: CDR1 MDHEN, CDR2 SYDVKM. This CDR3 has 12 amino acids.

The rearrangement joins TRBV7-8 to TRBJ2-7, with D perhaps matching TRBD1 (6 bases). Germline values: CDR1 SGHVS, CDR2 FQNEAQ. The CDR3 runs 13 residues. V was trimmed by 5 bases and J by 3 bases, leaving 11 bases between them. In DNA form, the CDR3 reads TGTGCCAGCAGCAAAGGACAGTTCTACGAGCAGTACTTC. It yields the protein CASSKGQFYEQYF.

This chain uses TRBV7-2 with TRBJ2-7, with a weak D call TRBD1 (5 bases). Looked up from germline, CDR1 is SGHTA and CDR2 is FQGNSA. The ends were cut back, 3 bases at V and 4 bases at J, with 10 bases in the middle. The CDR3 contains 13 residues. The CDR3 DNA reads TGTGCCAGCAGCTTTGTCAGGGTGTACGAGCAGTACTTC. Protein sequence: CASSFVRVYEQYF.

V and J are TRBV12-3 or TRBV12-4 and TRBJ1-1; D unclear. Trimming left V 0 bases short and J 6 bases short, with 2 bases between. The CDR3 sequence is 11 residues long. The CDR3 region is CASSLASEAFF. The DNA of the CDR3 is TGTGCCAGCAGTTTAGCCTCTGAAGCTTTCTTT.

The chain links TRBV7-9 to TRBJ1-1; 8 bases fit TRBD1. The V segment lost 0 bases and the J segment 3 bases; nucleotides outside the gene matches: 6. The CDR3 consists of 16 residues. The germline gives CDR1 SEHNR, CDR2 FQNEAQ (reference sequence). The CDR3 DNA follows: TGTGCCAGCAGCTTAGCAGCTACAGGGGGGGACACTGAAGCTTTCTTT. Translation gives CASSLAATGGDTEAFF. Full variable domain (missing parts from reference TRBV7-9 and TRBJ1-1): DTGVSQNPRHKITKRGQNVTFRCDPISEHNRLYWYRQTLGQGPEFLTYFQNEAQLEKSRLLSDRFSAERPKGSFSTLEIQRTEQGDSAMYLCASSLAATGGDTEAFFGQGTRLTVV.

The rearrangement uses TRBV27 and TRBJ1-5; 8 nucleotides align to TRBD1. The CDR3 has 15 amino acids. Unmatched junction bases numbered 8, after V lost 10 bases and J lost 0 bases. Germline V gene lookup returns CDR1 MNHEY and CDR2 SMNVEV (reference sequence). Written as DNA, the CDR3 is TGTGCCACCAGGGACAGGACAAATAGCAATCAGCCCCAGCATTTT. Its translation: CATRDRTNSNQPQHF.

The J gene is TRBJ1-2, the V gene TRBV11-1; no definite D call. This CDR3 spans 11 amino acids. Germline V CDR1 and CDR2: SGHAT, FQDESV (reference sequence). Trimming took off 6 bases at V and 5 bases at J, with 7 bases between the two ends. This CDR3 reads CASSRGYGYTF. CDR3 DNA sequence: TGTGCCAGCAGTCGAGGGTATGGCTACACCTTC.

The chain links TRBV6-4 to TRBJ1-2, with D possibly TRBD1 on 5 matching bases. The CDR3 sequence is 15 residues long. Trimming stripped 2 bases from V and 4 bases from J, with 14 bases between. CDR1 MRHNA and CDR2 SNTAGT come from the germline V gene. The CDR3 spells CASSDGVGGTYGYTF. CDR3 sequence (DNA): TGTGCCAGCAGTGACGGAGTGGGGGGGACCTATGGCTACACCTTC.

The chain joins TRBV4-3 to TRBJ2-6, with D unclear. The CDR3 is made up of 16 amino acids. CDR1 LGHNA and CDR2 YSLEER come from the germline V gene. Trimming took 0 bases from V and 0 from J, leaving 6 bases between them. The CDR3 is CASSQDSNSGANVLTF. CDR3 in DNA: TGCGCCAGCAGCCAAGATAGTAACTCTGGGGCCAACGTCCTGACTTTC.

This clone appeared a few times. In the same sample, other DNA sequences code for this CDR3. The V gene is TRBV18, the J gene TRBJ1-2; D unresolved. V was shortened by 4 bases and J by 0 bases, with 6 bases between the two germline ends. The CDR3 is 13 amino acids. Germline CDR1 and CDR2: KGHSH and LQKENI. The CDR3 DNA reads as TGTGCCAGCTCACGTGACTCTAACTATGGCTACACCTTC. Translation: CASSRDSNYGYTF.

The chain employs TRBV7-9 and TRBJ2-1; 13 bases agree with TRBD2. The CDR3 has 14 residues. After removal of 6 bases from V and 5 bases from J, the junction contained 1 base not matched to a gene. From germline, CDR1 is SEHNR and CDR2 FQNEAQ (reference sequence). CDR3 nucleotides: TGTGCCAGCAGGGGACTAGCGGGGAACAATGAGCAGTTCTTC. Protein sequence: CASRGLAGNNEQFF.

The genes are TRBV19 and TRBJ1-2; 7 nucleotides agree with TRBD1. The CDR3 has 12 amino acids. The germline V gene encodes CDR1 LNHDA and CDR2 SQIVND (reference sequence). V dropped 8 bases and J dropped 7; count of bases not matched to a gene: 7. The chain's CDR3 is CASSRDSLGYTF. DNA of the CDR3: TGTGCCAGTTCCCGGGACAGTCTTGGCTACACCTTC.

The CDR3 DNA reads TGTGCCTGGGATGGGCAACAGGGGGCAAGTTCACCCCTCCACTTT. It is translated as CAWDGQQGASSPLHF. The chain is built from TRBV30 and TRBJ1-6, with 9 bases lining up with TRBD1. Per the germline V gene, CDR1 is GTSNPN and CDR2 is SVGIG (reference sequence). The CDR3 extends over 15 amino acids. V lost 5 bases to trimming and J lost 9 bases; unmatched junction nucleotides: 11.

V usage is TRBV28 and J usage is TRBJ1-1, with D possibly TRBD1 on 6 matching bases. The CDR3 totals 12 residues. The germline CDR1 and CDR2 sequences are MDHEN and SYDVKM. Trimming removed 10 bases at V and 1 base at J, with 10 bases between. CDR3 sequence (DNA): TGTGCCACTAAGGGACAGAACACTGAAGCTTTCTTT. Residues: CATKGQNTEAFF.

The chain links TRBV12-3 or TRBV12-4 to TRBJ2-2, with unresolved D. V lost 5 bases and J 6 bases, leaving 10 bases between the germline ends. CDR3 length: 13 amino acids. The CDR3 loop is CASSPELPGELFF. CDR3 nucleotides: TGTGCCAGCAGTCCGGAGCTCCCCGGGGAGCTGTTTTTT.

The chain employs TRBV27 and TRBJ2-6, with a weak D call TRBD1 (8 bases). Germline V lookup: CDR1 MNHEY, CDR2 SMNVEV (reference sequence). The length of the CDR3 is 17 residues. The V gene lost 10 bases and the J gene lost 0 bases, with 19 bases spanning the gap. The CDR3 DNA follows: TGTGCCACTCTGGGGGGGACAGGTATCTCTGGGGCCAACGTCCTGACTTTC. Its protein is CATLGGTGISGANVLTF.

The CDR3 is CASSSITGQRSGEKLFF. The CDR3 DNA follows: TGTGCCAGCAGCTCAATTACCGGCCAGAGGTCGGGTGAAAAACTGTTTTTT. The chain combines TRBV11-2 with TRBJ1-4, with D unresolved. V gave up 4 bases and J gave up 7 bases, with 22 bases separating them. Germline V gene sequence: CDR1 SGHAT, CDR2 FQNNGV. CDR3 size: 17 residues.

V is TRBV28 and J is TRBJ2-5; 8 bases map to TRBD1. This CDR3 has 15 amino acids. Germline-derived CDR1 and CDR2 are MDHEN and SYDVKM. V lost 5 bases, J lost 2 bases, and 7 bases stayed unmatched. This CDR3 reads CASSMTGATQETQYF. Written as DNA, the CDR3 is TGTGCCAGCAGTATGACAGGGGCGACTCAAGAGACCCAGTACTTC.

The CDR3 protein is CASTTSSYEQYF. CDR3 DNA sequence: TGTGCCAGCACTACTAGCTCCTACGAGCAGTACTTC. The V gene is TRBV6-5, the J gene TRBJ2-7, with D possibly matching TRBD2 (5 bases). Germline-derived CDR1 and CDR2 are MNHEY and SVGAGI. The germline V and J ends were trimmed by 7 bases and 0 bases, with 7 bases remaining between them. This CDR3 contains 12 residues.

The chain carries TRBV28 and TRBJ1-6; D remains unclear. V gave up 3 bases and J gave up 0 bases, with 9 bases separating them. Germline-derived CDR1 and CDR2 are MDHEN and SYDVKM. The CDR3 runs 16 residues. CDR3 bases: TGTGCCAGCAGTTTCCGCTCAGTCTCCTATAATTCACCCCTCCACTTT. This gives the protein CASSFRSVSYNSPLHF.

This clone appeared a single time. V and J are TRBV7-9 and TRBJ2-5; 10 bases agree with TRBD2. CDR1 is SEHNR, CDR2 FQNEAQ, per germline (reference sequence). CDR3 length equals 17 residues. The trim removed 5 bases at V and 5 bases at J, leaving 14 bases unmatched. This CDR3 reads CASSPARLAGAMETQYF. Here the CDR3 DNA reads TGTGCCAGCAGCCCCGCGCGTCTAGCGGGGGCAATGGAGACCCAGTACTTC.

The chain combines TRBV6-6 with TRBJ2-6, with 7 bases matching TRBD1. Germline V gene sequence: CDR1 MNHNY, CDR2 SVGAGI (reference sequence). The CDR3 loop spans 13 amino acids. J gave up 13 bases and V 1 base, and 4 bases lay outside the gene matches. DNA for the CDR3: TGTGCCAGCAGTTACTTGGGGACAGAAGTCCTGACTTTC. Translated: CASSYLGTEVLTF.

In DNA form, the CDR3 reads TGTGCCAGCAGCCGGACTAGCGGGGGGTCGGAAGAGACCCAGTACTTC. Amino acid sequence: CASSRTSGGSEETQYF. The gene calls are TRBV9 and TRBJ2-5, with TRBD2 matching over 14 bases. Germline trimming cut 4 bases from V and 3 bases from J; bases unmatched to any gene: 5. This CDR3 is 16 amino acids long. Germline V CDR1 and CDR2: SGDLS, YYNGEE.

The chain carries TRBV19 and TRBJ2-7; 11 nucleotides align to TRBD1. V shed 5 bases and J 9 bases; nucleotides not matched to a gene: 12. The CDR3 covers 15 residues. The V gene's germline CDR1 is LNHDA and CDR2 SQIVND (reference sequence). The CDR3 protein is CASSPQDRGLRVQYF. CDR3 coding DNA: TGTGCCAGTAGTCCCCAGGACAGGGGGCTTAGAGTGCAGTACTTC.

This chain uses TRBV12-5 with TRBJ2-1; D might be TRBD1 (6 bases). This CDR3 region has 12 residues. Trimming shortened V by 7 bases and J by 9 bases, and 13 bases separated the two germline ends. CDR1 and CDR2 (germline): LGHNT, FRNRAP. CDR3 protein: CASDLQGREQFF. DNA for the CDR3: TGTGCTAGTGACTTACAGGGTCGTGAGCAGTTCTTC.